The next 3 T cell receptor beta chains were all read from a single sample in a study of blood T cell repertoires in COVID-19. Measured with immunoSEQ multiplex PCR; TCRdb has only the in-frame clones, and not every one. The sample lists about 380,000 clones, 88% occurring once. Sequenced: PBMCs or T cells enriched from blood (not recorded which). The receptor set was obtained from a woman aged 18-29 years who had recovered from COVID-19.

The chain carries TRBV27 and TRBJ1-6; maybe TRBD1 (6 bases). CDR1 and CDR2 (germline): MNHEY, SMNVEV (reference sequence). The length of the CDR3 is 14 residues. V shed 0 bases and J shed 10 bases, with 10 bases lying between them. The CDR3 DNA sequence: TGTGCCAGCAGTTTATCCAGGGGCCGGTCACCCCTCCACTTT. This gives the protein CASSLSRGRSPLHF.

The chain carries TRBV6-5 and TRBJ1-2; a possible D gene is TRBD1 (6 bases). Trimming removed 2 bases at V and 8 bases at J, with 12 bases between. Germline CDR1 is MNHEY and CDR2 is SVGAGI. This CDR3 region has 13 residues. CDR3 nucleotides: TGTGCCAGCAGTTACGCGGGGGGCATCGGCTACACCTTC. As protein: CASSYAGGIGYTF.

V gene TRBV30 combines with J gene TRBJ1-1, with 8 positions matching TRBD1. Germline CDR1 and CDR2: GTSNPN and SVGIG (reference sequence). V shed 4 bases and J 2 bases; nucleotides not matched to a gene: 9. The CDR3 runs 15 residues. CDR3 bases: TGTGCCTGGAAGACAGGGGCGATAGGCAACACTGAAGCTTTCTTT. Its translation: CAWKTGAIGNTEAFF.